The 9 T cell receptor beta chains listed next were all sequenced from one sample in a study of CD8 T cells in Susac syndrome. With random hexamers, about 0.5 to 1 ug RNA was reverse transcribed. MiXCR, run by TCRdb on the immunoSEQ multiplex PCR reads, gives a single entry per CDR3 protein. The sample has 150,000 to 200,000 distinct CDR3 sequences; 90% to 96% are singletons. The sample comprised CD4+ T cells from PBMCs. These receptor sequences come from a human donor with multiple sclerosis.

CDR3 in amino acids: CASSSTEAGGAKNIQYF. DNA for the CDR3: TGTGCCAGCAGCTCGACGGAAGCGGGGGGAGCCAAAAACATTCAGTACTTC. The chain employs TRBV11-2 and TRBJ2-4; TRBD2 agrees at 9 bases. The CDR3 runs to 17 residues. Losses at the gene ends were 4 bases for V and 0 bases for J; bases not matched to a gene: 7. Per germline, CDR1 SGHAT and CDR2 FQNNGV.

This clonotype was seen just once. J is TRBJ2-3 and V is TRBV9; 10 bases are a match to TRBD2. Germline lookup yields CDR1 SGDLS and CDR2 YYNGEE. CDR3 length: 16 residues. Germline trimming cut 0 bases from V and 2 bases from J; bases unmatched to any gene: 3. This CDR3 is CASSVASGGNTDTQYF. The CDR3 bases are TGTGCCAGCAGCGTAGCTAGCGGGGGAAACACAGATACGCAGTATTTT. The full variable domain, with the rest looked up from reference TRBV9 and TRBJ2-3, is DSGVTQTPKHLITATGQRVTLRCSPRSGDLSVYWYQQSLDQGLQFLIQYYNGEERAKGNILERFSAQQFPDLHSELNLSSLELGDSALYFCASSVASGGNTDTQYFGPGTRLTVL.

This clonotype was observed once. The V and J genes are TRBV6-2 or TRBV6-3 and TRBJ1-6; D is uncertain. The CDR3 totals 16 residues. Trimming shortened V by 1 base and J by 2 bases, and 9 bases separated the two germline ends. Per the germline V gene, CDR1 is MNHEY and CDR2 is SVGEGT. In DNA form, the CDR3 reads TGTGCCAGCAGTTACTATCGGGCGGCCTATAATTCACCCCTCCACTTT. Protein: CASSYYRAAYNSPLHF.

The CDR3 DNA sequence: TGCAGTGCTAGTCAGGCCCACAATTCACCCCTCCACTTT. Translated: CSASQAHNSPLHF. The V and J genes are TRBV20-1 and TRBJ1-6, with unresolved D. Trimming stripped 3 bases from V and 7 bases from J, with 10 bases between. The CDR3 sequence is 13 residues long. Looked up from germline, CDR1 is DFQATT and CDR2 is SNEGSKA (reference sequence).

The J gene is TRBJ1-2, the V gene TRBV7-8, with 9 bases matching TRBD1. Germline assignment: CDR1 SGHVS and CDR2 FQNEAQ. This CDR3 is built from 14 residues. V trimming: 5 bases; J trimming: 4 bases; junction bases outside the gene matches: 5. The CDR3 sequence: CASSLGQGTYGYTF. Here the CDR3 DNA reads TGTGCCAGCAGCCTAGGACAGGGGACCTATGGCTACACCTTC.

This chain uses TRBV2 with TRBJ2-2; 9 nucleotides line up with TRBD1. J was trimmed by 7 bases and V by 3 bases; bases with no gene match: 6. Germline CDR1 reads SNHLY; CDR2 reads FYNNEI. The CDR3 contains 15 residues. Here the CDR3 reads CASSDLGTGNGELFF. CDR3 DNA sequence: TGTGCCAGCAGTGATCTTGGGACAGGGAACGGGGAGCTGTTTTTT.

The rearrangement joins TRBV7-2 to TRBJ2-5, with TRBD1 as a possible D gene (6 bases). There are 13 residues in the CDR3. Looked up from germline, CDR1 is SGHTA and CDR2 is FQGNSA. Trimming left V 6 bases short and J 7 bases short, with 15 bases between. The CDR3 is CASSETGSVTQYF. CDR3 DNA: TGTGCCAGCAGTGAAACAGGGTCCGTGACCCAGTACTTC. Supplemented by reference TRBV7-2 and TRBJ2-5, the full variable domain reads GAGVSQSPSNKVTEKGKDVELRCDPISGHTALYWYRQSLGQGLEFLIYFQGNSAPDKSGLPSDRFSAERTGGSVSTLTIQRTQQEDSAVYLCASSETGSVTQYFGPGTRLLVL.

The CDR3 sequence is CAWSGGAIRDRSYEQYF. For the CDR3, the DNA is TGTGCCTGGAGTGGGGGCGCGATCCGGGACAGAAGCTACGAGCAGTACTTC. The chain recombines TRBV30 with TRBJ2-7; 7 bases line up with TRBD1. Germline V CDR1 and CDR2: GTSNPN, SVGIG (reference sequence). The CDR3 contains 17 residues. V trimming: 1 base; J trimming: 3 bases; junction bases outside the gene matches: 15.

The CDR3 sequence: CASSPGQLTGELFF. The CDR3 nucleotides are TGTGCCAGCAGTCCGGGACAGCTTACCGGGGAGCTGTTTTTT. This chain links TRBV6-6 with TRBJ2-2; 7 nucleotides align to TRBD1. There are 14 residues in the CDR3. Germline trimming cut 5 bases from V and 5 bases from J; bases unmatched to any gene: 5. Germline V CDR1 and CDR2: MNHNY, SVGAGI (reference sequence).